This entry lists 5 T cell receptor beta chains sequenced from one sample in a study of T cell responses to AZD1222 COVID-19 vaccine. Only in-frame clones appear in the TCRdb table, and some are missing; sequencing was by immunoSEQ multiplex PCR. The sample comprises 120,000 or so clones, 80% to 90% of which are singletons, and approximately 1.2% rests with the top ten. Sample: peripheral blood, taken on day 0 of AZD1222 vaccination. Receptor source: an adult in good health.

V usage is TRBV5-4 and J usage is TRBJ2-5; the D gene is possibly TRBD2 (6 bases). CDR1 is SGHNT and CDR2 is YYREEE in the germline V gene (reference sequence). The CDR3 runs 15 residues. V was clipped by 0 bases and J by 0 bases, with 9 bases between them. CDR3 nucleotides: TGTGCCAGCAGCTTGGAGTGGGAGGACCAAGAGACCCAGTACTTC. Its translation is CASSLEWEDQETQYF.

This clone showed up just once. The rearrangement links TRBV6-2 or TRBV6-3 to TRBJ2-5; D not resolved. The CDR3 is 15 residues long. Germline loops: CDR1 MNHEY, CDR2 SVGEGT. Trimming shortened V by 2 bases and J by 1 base, and 11 bases separated the two germline ends. Here the CDR3 DNA reads TGTGCCAGCAGTTACGGGTGGAGTGGCCAAGAGACCCAGTACTTC. Translated: CASSYGWSGQETQYF.

On this clone itself: Additional DNA sequences in this sample encode the identical CDR3. This chain connects TRBV5-1 to TRBJ1-1, with D uncertain. The V end lost 0 bases, the J end lost 0 bases, and 6 bases lay between the germline ends. Germline-derived CDR1 and CDR2 are SGHRS and YFSETQ. This CDR3 comprises 14 residues. The CDR3 DNA follows: TGCGCCAGCAGCTTGGGGGGAGTGAACACTGAAGCTTTCTTT. It encodes CASSLGGVNTEAFF.

The chain employs TRBV30 and TRBJ1-4, with a possible D match to TRBD1 (6 bases). Germline-derived CDR1 and CDR2 are GTSNPN and SVGIG (reference sequence). CDR3 length: 15 residues. Deletions cut 0 bases from V and 7 bases from J, with 15 bases between. In DNA form, the CDR3 reads TGTGCCTGGAGTGTACGGTCGGGGGCCGGTGAAAAACTGTTTTTT. Protein sequence: CAWSVRSGAGEKLFF.

The chain recombines TRBV24-1 with TRBJ2-7, with a tentative D call TRBD2 (6 bases). The CDR3 is made up of 18 amino acids. Germline CDR1 KGHDR, CDR2 SFDVKD. The V end was cut by 7 bases, the J end by 3 bases, with 27 bases between. The CDR3 loop is CATSTSSHQASANYEQYF. The CDR3 DNA reads TGTGCCACCAGCACCTCCTCACACCAGGCTAGCGCTAACTACGAGCAGTACTTC.